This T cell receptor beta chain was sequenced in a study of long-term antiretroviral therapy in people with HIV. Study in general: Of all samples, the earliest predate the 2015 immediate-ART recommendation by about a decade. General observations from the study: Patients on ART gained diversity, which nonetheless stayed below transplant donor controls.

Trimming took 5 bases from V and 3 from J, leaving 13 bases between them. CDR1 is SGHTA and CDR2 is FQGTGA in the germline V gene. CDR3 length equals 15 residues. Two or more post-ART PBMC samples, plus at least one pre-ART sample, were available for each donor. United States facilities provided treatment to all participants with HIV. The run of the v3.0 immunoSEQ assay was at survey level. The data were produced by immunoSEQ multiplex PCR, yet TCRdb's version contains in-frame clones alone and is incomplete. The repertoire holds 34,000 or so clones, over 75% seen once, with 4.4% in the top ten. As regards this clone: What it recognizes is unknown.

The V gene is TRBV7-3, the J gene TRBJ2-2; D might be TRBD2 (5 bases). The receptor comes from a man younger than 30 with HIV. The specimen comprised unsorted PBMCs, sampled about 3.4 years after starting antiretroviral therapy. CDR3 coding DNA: TGTGCCAGCAGCAGAATAGCGTCGGACACCGGGGAGCTGTTTTTT. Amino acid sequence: CASSRIASDTGELFF. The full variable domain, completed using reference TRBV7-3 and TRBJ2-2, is GAGVSQTPSNKVTEKGKYVELRCDPISGHTALYWYRQSLGQGPEFLIYFQGTGAADDSGLPNDRFFAVRPEGSVSTLKIQRTERGDSAVYLCASSRIASDTGELFFGEGSRLTVL.